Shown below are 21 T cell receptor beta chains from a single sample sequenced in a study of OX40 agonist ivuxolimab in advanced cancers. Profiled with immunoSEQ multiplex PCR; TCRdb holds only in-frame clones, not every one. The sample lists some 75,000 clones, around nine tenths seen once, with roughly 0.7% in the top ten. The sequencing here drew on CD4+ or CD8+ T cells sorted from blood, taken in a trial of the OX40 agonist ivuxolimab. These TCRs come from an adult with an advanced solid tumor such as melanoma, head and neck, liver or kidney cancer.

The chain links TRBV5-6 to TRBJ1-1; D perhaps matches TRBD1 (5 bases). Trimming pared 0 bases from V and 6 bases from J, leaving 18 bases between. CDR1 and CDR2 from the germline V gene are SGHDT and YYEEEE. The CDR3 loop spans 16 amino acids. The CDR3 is CASSLVQVGGYAEAFF. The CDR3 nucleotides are TGTGCCAGCAGCTTGGTGCAGGTCGGGGGGTACGCTGAAGCTTTCTTT.

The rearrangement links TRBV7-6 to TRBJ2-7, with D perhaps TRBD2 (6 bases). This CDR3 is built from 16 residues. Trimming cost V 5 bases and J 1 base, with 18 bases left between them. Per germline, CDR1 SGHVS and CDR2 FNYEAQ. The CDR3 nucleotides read TGTGCCAGCAGCCCCTCCGGAAGCGGGCCGTCCTACGAGCAGTACTTC. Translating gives CASSPSGSGPSYEQYF. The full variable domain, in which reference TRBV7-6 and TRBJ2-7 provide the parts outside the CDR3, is GAGVSQSPRYKVTKRGQDVALRCDPISGHVSLYWYRQALGQGPEFLTYFNYEAQQDKSGLPNDRFSAERPEGSISTLTIQRTEQRDSAMYRCASSPSGSGPSYEQYFGPGTRLTVT.

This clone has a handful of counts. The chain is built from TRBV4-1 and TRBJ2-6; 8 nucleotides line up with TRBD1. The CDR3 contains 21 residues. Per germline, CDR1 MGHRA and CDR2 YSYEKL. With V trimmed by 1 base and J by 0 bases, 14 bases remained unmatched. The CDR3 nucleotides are TGCGCCAGCAGCCAAGGCGGTGTGGGACAGGCGCTTTCCTCTGGGGCCAACGTCCTGACTTTC. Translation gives CASSQGGVGQALSSGANVLTF.

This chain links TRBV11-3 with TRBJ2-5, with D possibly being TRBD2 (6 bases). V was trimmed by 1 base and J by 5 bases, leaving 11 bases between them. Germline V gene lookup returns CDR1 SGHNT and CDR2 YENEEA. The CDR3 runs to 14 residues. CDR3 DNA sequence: TGTGCCAGCAGCTTAGGGCTTGGGACTGAGACCCAGTACTTC. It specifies CASSLGLGTETQYF.

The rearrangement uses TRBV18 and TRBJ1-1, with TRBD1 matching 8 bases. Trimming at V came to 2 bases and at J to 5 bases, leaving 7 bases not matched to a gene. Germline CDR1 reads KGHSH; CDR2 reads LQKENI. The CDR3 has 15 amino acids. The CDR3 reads CASSPSTGGRTEAFF. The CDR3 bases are TGTGCCAGCTCACCATCAACAGGGGGTCGGACTGAAGCTTTCTTT.

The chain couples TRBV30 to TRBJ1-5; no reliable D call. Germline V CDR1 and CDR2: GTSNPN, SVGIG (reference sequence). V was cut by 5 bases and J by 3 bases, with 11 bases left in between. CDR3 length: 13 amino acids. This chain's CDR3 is CAWATGFNQPQHF. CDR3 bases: TGTGCCTGGGCCACGGGTTTCAATCAGCCCCAGCATTTT. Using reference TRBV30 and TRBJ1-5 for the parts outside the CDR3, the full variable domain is SQTIHQWPATLVQPVGSPLSLECTVEGTSNPNLYWYRQAAGRGLQLLFYSVGIGQISSEVPQNLSASRPQDRQFILSSKKLLLSDSGFYLCAWATGFNQPQHFGDGTRLSIL.

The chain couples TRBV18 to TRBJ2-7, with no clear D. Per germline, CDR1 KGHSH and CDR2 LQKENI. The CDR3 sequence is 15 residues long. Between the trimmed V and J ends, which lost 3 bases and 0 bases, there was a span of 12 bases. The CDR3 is CASSPFSESSYEQYF. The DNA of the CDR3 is TGTGCCAGCTCACCTTTTTCAGAGAGCTCCTACGAGCAGTACTTC.

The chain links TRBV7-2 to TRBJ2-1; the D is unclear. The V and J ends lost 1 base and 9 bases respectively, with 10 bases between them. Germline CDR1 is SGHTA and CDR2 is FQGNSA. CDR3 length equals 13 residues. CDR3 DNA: TGTGCCAGCAGCTTAGAGGCGTTACGTGAGCAGTTCTTC. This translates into CASSLEALREQFF.

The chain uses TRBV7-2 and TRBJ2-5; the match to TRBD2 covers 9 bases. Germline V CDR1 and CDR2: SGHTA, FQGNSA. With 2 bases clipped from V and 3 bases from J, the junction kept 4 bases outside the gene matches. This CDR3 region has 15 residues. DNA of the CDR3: TGTGCCAGCAGCTTAAGGCGGGGGGGCGAAGAGACCCAGTACTTC. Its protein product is CASSLRRGGEETQYF.

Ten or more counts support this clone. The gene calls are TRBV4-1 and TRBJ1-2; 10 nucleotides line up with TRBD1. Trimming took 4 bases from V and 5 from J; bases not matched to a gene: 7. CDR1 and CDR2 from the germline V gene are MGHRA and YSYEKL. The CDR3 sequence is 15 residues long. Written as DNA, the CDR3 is TGCGCCAGCAGCCGCCGGGACAGGGGTGGATATGGCTACACCTTC. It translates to CASSRRDRGGYGYTF.

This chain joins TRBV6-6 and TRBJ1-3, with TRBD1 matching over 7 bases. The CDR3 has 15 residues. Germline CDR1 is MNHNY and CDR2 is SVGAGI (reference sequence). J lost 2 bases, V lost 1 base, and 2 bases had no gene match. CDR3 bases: TGTGCCAGCAGTTACTTTACAGGGGCTGGAAACACCATATATTTT. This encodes CASSYFTGAGNTIYF.

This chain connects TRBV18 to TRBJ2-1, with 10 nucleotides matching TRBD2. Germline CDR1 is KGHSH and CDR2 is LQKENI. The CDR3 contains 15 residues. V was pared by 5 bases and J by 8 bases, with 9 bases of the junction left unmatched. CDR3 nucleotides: TGTGCCAGCTCAGGAGCGGGAGGGCCCTCGGATGAGCAGTTCTTC. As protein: CASSGAGGPSDEQFF. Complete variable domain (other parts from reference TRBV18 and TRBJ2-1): NAGVMQNPRHLVRRRGQEARLRCSPMKGHSHVYWYRQLPEEGLKFMVYLQKENIIDESGMPKERFSAEFPKEGPSILRIQQVVRGDSAAYFCASSGAGGPSDEQFFGPGTRLTVL.

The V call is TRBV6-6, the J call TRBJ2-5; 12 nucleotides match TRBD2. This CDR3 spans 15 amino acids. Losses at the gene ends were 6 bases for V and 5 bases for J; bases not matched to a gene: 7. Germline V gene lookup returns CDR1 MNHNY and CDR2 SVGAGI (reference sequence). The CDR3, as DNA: TGTGCCAGCAGCCAAGCTAGCGGGGGGGGTGAGACCCAGTACTTC. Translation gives CASSQASGGGETQYF.

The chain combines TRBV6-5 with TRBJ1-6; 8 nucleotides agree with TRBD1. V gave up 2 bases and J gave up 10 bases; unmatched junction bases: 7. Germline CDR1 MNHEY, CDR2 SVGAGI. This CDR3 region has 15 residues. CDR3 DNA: TGTGCCAGCAGTTACGCCGGGACAGGTCGGTCACCCCTCCACTTT. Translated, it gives CASSYAGTGRSPLHF.

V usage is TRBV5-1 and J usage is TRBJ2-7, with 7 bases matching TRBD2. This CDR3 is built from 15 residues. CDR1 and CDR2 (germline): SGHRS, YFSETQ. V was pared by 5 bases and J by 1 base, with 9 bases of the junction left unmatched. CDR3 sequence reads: CASRRLGGESYEQYF. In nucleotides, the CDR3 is TGCGCCAGCAGGAGACTTGGGGGGGAGTCCTACGAGCAGTACTTC.

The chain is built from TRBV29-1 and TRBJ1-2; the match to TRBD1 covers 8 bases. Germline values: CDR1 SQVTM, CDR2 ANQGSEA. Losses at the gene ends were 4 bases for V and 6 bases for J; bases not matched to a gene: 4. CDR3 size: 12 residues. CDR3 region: CSVAGQGDGYTF. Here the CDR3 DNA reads TGCAGCGTTGCCGGACAGGGCGATGGCTACACCTTC.

The CDR3 coding sequence is TGTGCCAGCAGCTCGGACAGGGGAGGGTTGGGCTATGGCTACACCTTC. Translation gives CASSSDRGGLGYGYTF. The rearrangement uses TRBV5-4 and TRBJ1-2; 9 bases align to TRBD1. The CDR3 loop spans 16 amino acids. Germline CDR1 and CDR2: SGHNT and YYREEE (reference sequence). With V trimmed by 3 bases and J by 4 bases, 10 bases remained unmatched.

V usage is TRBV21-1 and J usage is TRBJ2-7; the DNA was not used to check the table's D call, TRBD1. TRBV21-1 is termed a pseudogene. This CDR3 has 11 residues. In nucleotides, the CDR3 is TGTGCCAGCAGCAAAACATACGAGCAGTACTTC. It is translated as CASSKTYEQYF.

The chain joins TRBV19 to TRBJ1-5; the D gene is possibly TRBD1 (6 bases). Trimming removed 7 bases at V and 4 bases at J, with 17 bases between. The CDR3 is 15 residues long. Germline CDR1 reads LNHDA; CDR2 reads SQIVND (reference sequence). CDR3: CASTQGRARNQPQHF. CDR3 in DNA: TGTGCCAGTACTCAGGGGAGGGCTCGTAATCAGCCCCAGCATTTT.

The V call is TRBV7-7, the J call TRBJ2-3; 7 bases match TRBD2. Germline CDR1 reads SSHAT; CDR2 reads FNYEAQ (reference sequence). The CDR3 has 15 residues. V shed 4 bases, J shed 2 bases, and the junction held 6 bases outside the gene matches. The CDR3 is CASSSRGLVTDTQYF. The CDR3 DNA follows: TGTGCCAGCAGCTCTAGAGGACTAGTCACAGATACGCAGTATTTT.

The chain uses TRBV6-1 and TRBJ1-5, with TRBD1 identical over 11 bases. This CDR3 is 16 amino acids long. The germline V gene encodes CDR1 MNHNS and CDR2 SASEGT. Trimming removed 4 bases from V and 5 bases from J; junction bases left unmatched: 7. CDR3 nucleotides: TGTGCCAGCAGTGGGACAGGGGGCGCGGGGCATCAGCCCCAGCATTTT. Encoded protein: CASSGTGGAGHQPQHF.